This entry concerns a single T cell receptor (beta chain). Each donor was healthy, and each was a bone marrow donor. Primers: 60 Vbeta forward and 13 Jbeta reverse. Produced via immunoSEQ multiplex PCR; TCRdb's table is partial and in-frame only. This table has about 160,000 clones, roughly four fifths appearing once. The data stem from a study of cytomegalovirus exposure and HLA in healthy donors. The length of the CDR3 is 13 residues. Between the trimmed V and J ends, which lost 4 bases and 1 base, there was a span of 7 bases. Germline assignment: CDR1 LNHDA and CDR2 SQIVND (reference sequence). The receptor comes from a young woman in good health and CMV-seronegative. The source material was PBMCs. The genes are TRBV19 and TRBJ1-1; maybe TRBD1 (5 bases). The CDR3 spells CASSNGQNTEAFF. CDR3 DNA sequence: TGTGCCAGTAGTAACGGACAGAACACTGAAGCTTTCTTT.